Reported below is one T cell receptor (beta chain). Clones were read by immunoSEQ multiplex PCR, and TCRdb kept only the in-frame ones, dropping some. This table has about 37,000 clones, around 87% appearing once. Intraepithelial and lamina propria lymphocytes were released after the graft tissue was processed. Germline assignment: CDR1 SGHRS and CDR2 YFSETQ. This CDR3 has 13 amino acids. The V segment lost 4 bases and the J segment 6 bases; nucleotides outside the gene matches: 5. This record belongs to a study of graft-versus-host responses after intestinal transplantation. In the study overall: Multivisceral, liver-intestinal, or isolated intestinal transplants were received by the recipients. All of the recipients had induction that used anti-thymocyte globulin, then tacrolimus and steroids for 2 to 3 years.

This chain uses TRBV5-1 with TRBJ2-3, with 7 positions matching TRBD2. The material sequenced was ileum tissue, taken 204 days after intestinal transplant. The sequence was collected from a human patient who received an intestinal transplant, so some T cells may come from the graft donor. This CDR3 is CASSAGLGDTQYF. Written as DNA, the CDR3 is TGCGCCAGCAGCGCCGGACTAGGGGATACGCAGTATTTT.